One and the same sample provided the 15 T cell receptor beta chains below, sequenced in a study of OX40 agonist ivuxolimab in advanced cancers. Libraries were prepared by immunoSEQ multiplex PCR; TCRdb keeps only in-frame clonotypes and omits some of them. The table records about 68,000 clones, around 83% of them present only once. Sequences were derived from CD4+ or CD8+ T cells sorted from blood, sampled in a trial of the OX40 agonist ivuxolimab. These receptors originate from an adult with an advanced solid tumor such as melanoma, head and neck, liver or kidney cancer.

V usage is TRBV29-1 and J usage is TRBJ1-5; tentatively, D is TRBD1 (6 bases). Germline assignment: CDR1 SQVTM and CDR2 ANQGSEA. Trimming removed 5 bases at V and 2 bases at J, with 10 bases between. The CDR3 has 13 residues. CDR3 residues: CSVTGARNQPQHF. The CDR3 DNA sequence: TGCAGCGTTACGGGGGCGCGCAATCAGCCCCAGCATTTT.

This chain links TRBV6-1 with TRBJ2-1, with TRBD1 identical over 9 bases. The CDR3 sequence is 15 residues long. Germline-derived CDR1 and CDR2 are MNHNS and SASEGT. Trimming took 1 base from V and 6 from J; bases not matched to a gene: 4. The CDR3 protein is CASSEGGQGGNEQFF. The CDR3, as DNA: TGTGCCAGCAGTGAAGGGGGACAGGGAGGCAATGAGCAGTTCTTC.

This chain connects TRBV2 to TRBJ1-6; tentatively, D is TRBD1 (5 bases). This CDR3 has 12 residues. Germline lookup yields CDR1 SNHLY and CDR2 FYNNEI. V was pared by 4 bases and J by 9 bases, with 7 bases between. CDR3 sequence reads: CASSVGGSPLHF. DNA of the CDR3: TGTGCCAGCAGTGTTGGGGGTTCACCCCTCCACTTT.

The gene calls are TRBV7-6 and TRBJ2-1, with 8 bases aligning to TRBD2. The CDR3 has 17 amino acids. Trimming at V came to 1 base and at J to 8 bases, leaving 13 bases not matched to a gene. In germline, CDR1 is SGHVS, CDR2 FNYEAQ. The CDR3 is CASSLGASGLTRDEQFF. The CDR3 nucleotides read TGTGCCAGCAGCTTAGGGGCTAGCGGGCTTACCCGGGATGAGCAGTTCTTC.

This sequence joins TRBV2 and TRBJ1-2, with D perhaps TRBD1 (6 bases). Germline V gene sequence: CDR1 SNHLY, CDR2 FYNNEI. The CDR3 is 16 residues long. The germline V and J ends were trimmed by 7 bases and 0 bases, with 18 bases remaining between them. The CDR3 loop is CASTPPRTDANYGYTF. CDR3 nucleotides: TGTGCCAGCACCCCCCCCCGGACAGACGCTAACTATGGCTACACCTTC. Together with reference TRBV2 and TRBJ1-2, the CDR3 gives the full variable domain: EPEVTQTPSHQVTQMGQEVILRCVPISNHLYFYWYRQILGQKVEFLVSFYNNEISEKSEIFDDQFSVERPDGSNFTLKIRSTKLEDSAMYFCASTPPRTDANYGYTFGSGTRLTVV.

The gene calls are TRBV5-4 and TRBJ1-6; D is uncertain. Between the trimmed V and J ends, which lost 4 bases and 7 bases, there was a span of 6 bases. Germline-derived CDR1 and CDR2 are SGHNT and YYREEE (reference sequence). The CDR3 runs 12 residues. The CDR3 spells CASSPMNSPLHF. The DNA for the CDR3 is TGTGCCAGCAGCCCAATGAATTCACCCCTCCACTTT.

Judged by abundance, this clone is medium-sized (0.01 to 0.1%). As DNA, the CDR3 is TGTGCCAGCACTGGACGGGACAGTCCTTATGGCTACACCTTC. It encodes CASTGRDSPYGYTF. V is TRBV6-5 and J is TRBJ1-2, with 7 nucleotides matching TRBD1. Germline-derived CDR1 and CDR2 are MNHEY and SVGAGI. The J segment lost 5 bases and the V segment lost 7 bases, leaving 10 bases of the junction unmatched. The CDR3 length is 14 residues.

The chain recombines TRBV14 with TRBJ1-2, with no clear D. The germline V gene has CDR1 SGHDN and CDR2 FVKESK. There are 14 residues in the CDR3. Trimming removed 4 bases at V and 5 bases at J, with 14 bases between. DNA for the CDR3: TGTGCCAGCAGCCCGGACCTAGGGTTTTATGGCTACACCTTC. It is translated as CASSPDLGFYGYTF.

The V call is TRBV30, the J call TRBJ1-1; 10 nucleotides line up with TRBD1. Germline assignment: CDR1 GTSNPN and CDR2 SVGIG (reference sequence). This CDR3 is built from 17 residues. The ends lost 4 bases at V and 0 bases at J; junction bases unmatched: 11. The CDR3 loop reads CAWTGSVGQGVNTEAFF. The CDR3, as DNA: TGTGCCTGGACCGGTTCCGTCGGACAGGGGGTGAACACTGAAGCTTTCTTT.

The gene calls are TRBV23-1 and TRBJ1-2; 7 bases align to TRBD1. TRBV23-1 belongs to the ORF category, with a function that is uncertain. CDR3 size: 16 residues. Trimming removed 7 bases from V and 2 bases from J; junction bases left unmatched: 13. CDR3 loop: CASTLRGQGGNYGYTF. The CDR3 DNA sequence: TGCGCCAGCACTCTAAGGGGCCAGGGGGGCAACTATGGCTACACCTTC.

The table lists this clone with a few counts. This chain joins TRBV30 and TRBJ1-5; D unresolved. V lost 0 bases and J 1 base, leaving 7 bases between the germline ends. The CDR3 length is 14 residues. Germline assignment: CDR1 GTSNPN and CDR2 SVGIG (reference sequence). CDR3 sequence reads: CAWSVLQSNQPQHF. Here the CDR3 DNA reads TGTGCCTGGAGTGTACTACAAAGCAATCAGCCCCAGCATTTT.

The chain joins TRBV7-6 to TRBJ2-3; D possibly corresponds to TRBD1 (6 bases). The CDR3 is made up of 14 amino acids. V shed 4 bases and J shed 4 bases, with 12 bases lying between them. Germline assignment: CDR1 SGHVS and CDR2 FNYEAQ. CDR3 protein: CASSYTTGSDTQYF. The CDR3 coding sequence is TGTGCCAGCAGCTATACCACAGGGTCAGATACGCAGTATTTT.

The rearrangement joins TRBV7-6 to TRBJ2-1, with D hard to call. The germline V and J ends were trimmed by 6 bases and 0 bases, with 12 bases remaining between them. This CDR3 has 15 residues. The germline gives CDR1 SGHVS, CDR2 FNYEAQ. This CDR3 is CASSSTKSSYNEQFF. The CDR3 nucleotides read TGTGCCAGCAGTTCAACTAAGAGCTCCTACAATGAGCAGTTCTTC. The variable domain in full, with the rest retrieved from reference TRBV7-6 and TRBJ2-1, is GAGVSQSPRYKVTKRGQDVALRCDPISGHVSLYWYRQALGQGPEFLTYFNYEAQQDKSGLPNDRFSAERPEGSISTLTIQRTEQRDSAMYRCASSSTKSSYNEQFFGPGTRLTVL.

The chain uses TRBV10-2 and TRBJ2-7, with a weak D call TRBD1 (7 bases). The CDR3 contains 15 residues. Germline V gives CDR1 WSHSY, CDR2 SAAADI. Between the trimmed V and J ends, which lost 6 bases and 7 bases, there was a span of 22 bases. The CDR3 here is CASRSRGANSGEQYF. The CDR3 coding sequence is TGCGCCAGCAGGTCCAGGGGGGCCAACTCGGGTGAGCAGTACTTC.

The chain links TRBV11-2 to TRBJ2-7, with a weak D call TRBD2 (6 bases). This CDR3 has 15 amino acids. The germline CDR1 and CDR2 sequences are SGHAT and FQNNGV. Trimming shortened V by 1 base and J by 1 base, and 11 bases separated the two germline ends. CDR3 loop: CASSLGRGPSYEQYF. The CDR3, as DNA: TGTGCCAGCAGCTTAGGGAGGGGTCCATCCTACGAGCAGTACTTC.